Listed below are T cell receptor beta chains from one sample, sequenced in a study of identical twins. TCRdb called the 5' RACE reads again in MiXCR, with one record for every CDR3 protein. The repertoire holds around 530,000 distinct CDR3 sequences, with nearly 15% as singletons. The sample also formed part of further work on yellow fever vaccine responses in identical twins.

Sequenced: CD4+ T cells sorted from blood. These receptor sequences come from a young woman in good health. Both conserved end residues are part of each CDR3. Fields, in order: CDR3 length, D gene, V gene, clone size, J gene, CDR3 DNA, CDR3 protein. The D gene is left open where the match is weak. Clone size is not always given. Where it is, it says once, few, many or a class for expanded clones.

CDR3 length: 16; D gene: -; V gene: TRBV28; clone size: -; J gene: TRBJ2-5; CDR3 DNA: TGTGCCAGCAGTTTCCCGCGGCGGGGGCGGCAAGAGACCCAGTACTTC; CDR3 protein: CASSFPRRGRQETQYF
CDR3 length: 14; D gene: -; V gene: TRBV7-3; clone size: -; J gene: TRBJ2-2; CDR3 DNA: TGTGCCAGCAGCTTAAATAGTTTCGCCGGGGAGCTGTTTTTT; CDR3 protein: CASSLNSFAGELFF
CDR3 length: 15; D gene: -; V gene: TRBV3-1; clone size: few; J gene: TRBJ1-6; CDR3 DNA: TGTGCCAGCAGCCAAAGCGGCAGGGTGTATGCACCCCTCCACTTT; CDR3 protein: CASSQSGRVYAPLHF
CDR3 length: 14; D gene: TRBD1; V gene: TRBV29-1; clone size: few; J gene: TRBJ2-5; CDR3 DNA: TGCAGCGTTGAAGTGGGGACAGGACAAGAGACCCAGTACTTC; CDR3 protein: CSVEVGTGQETQYF
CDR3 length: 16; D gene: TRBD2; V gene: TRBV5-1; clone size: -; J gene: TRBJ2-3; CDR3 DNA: TGCGCCAGCAGCTTGGGTAGCGGGGGGCAAACAGATACGCAGTATTTT; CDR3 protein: CASSLGSGGQTDTQYF
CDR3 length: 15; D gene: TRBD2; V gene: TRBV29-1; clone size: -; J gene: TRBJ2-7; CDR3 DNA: TGCAGCACCGATTCCGCTAGCGGGAGGACGGGTGAGCAGTACTTC; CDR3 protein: CSTDSASGRTGEQYF
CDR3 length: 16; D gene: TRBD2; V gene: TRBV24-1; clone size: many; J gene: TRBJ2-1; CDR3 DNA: TGTGCCACCAGTGATCCCCCCCCGGGAGGGGGCAATGAGCAGTTCTTC; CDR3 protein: CATSDPPPGGGNEQFF
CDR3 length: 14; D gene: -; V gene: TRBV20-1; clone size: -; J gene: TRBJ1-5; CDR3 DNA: TGCAGTGCTAGAGACGGGGCGAGCAATCAGCCCCAGCATTTT; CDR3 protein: CSARDGASNQPQHF
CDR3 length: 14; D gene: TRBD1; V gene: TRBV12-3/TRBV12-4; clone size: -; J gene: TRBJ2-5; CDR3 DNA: TGTGCCAGCAGGCCGGACAGGGGCGGGGAGACCCAGTACTTC; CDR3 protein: CASRPDRGGETQYF
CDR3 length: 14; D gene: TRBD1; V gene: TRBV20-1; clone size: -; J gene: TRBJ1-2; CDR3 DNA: TGCAGTGCTAGTTACGGGACAGGGTCCTATGGCTACACCTTC; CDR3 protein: CSASYGTGSYGYTF
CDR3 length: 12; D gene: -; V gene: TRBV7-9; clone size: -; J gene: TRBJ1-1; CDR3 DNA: TGTGCCAGCAGCTTAGTGAGGGAAAGGGCTTTCTTT; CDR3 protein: CASSLVRERAFF
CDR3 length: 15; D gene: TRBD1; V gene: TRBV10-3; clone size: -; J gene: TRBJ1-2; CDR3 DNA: TGTGCCTCATCCGACCCCGGGACAGGGTTCTATGGCTACACCTTC; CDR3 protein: CASSDPGTGFYGYTF
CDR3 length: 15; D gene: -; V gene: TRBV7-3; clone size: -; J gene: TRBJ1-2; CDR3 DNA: TGTGCCAGCAGCCCCGCCGGGGGGAGTAACTATGGCTACACCTTC; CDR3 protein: CASSPAGGSNYGYTF
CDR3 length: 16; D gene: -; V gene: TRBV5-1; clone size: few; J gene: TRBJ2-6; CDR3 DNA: TGCGCCAGCAGCTGGGACATGCCCTCTGGGGCCAACGTCCTGACTTTC; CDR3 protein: CASSWDMPSGANVLTF
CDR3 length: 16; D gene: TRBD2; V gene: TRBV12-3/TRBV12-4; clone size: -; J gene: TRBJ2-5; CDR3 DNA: TGTGCCAGCAGTCTGTTAGCGGGAAGGAACCAAGAGACCCAGTACTTC; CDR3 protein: CASSLLAGRNQETQYF